This T cell receptor (beta chain) was recorded in a study of shared clonotypes between healthy human individuals. Study background: The plates for each donor numbered three CD4 naive, three CD4 memory, two CD8 naive and one CD8 memory.

This clone was seen once. The same CDR3 can be traced to other DNA sequences in this sample. The repertoire was sequenced with immunoSEQ multiplex PCR; TCRdb's copy has only in-frame clones and lacks some. This table holds approximately 2.4 million clones, approximately 94% found once. This TCR was sampled from a man younger than 35 in good health. The sequenced material came from naive CD4+ T cells sorted from blood. Subset: CD45RA+ positively selected.

The CDR3 is CASSLDRGDTQYF. CDR3 bases: TGCGCCAGCAGCTTAGACAGGGGAGATACGCAGTATTTT. This chain links TRBV5-1 with TRBJ2-3; 8 nucleotides line up with TRBD1. CDR1 is SGHRS and CDR2 is YFSETQ in the germline V gene. The ends lost 2 bases at V and 5 bases at J; junction bases unmatched: 1. There are 13 residues in the CDR3.